This T cell receptor beta chain is from a study of long-term antiretroviral therapy in people with HIV. In germline, CDR1 is SGHDN, CDR2 FVKESK. V lost 0 bases and J lost 5, with 6 bases in between. The CDR3 is 13 residues long. They ran version v3.0 of the immunoSEQ assay at survey level. Assay used: immunoSEQ multiplex PCR; TCRdb lists only in-frame clones, some missing. The sample holds over 30,000 clones, 75% to 85% seen once. Sequencing used unsorted PBMCs, obtained 1.9 years after starting antiretroviral therapy. The rearrangement uses TRBV14 and TRBJ2-3; D gene ambiguous. The clonotype comes from a young man with HIV. CDR3 protein: CASSQDVGDTQYF. CDR3 in DNA: TGTGCCAGCAGCCAAGATGTCGGAGATACGCAGTATTTT.